The 5 T cell receptor beta chains below all came from one sample that was sequenced in a study of T cells in tuberculosis. Method: immunoSEQ multiplex PCR; TCRdb's copy keeps in-frame clones and lacks some. The table records under 25,000 clones, 97% of them present only once. Sample: PBMCs. These receptors originate from a donor aged 5-35 years with latent tuberculosis or without tuberculosis infection.

The chain has TRBV30 and TRBJ2-1; D uncertain. The V and J ends lost 1 base and 2 bases respectively, with 12 bases between them. Germline V gene lookup returns CDR1 GTSNPN and CDR2 SVGIG (reference sequence). CDR3 length equals 15 residues. In DNA, the CDR3 is TGTGCCTGGAGTGGAGCAAGAATTGCCTACAATGAGCAGTTCTTC. Its translation is CAWSGARIAYNEQFF. Drawing the rest from reference TRBV30 and TRBJ2-1, the complete variable domain is SQTIHQWPATLVQPVGSPLSLECTVEGTSNPNLYWYRQAAGRGLQLLFYSVGIGQISSEVPQNLSASRPQDRQFILSSKKLLLSDSGFYLCAWSGARIAYNEQFFGPGTRLTVL.

The chain couples TRBV29-1 to TRBJ1-2; 10 bases match TRBD1. CDR3 length equals 13 residues. V lost 4 bases, J lost 7 bases, and 6 bases stayed unmatched. Germline assignment: CDR1 SQVTM and CDR2 ANQGSEA. The CDR3 is CSVGLRTGGGYTF. For the CDR3, the DNA is TGCAGCGTTGGATTGAGGACAGGGGGTGGCTACACCTTC.

This clone occurred once. The CDR3 is CASSRPPGVTPGNTIYF. DNA for the CDR3: TGTGCCAGCAGTCGCCCGCCCGGGGTAACTCCTGGAAACACCATATATTTT. The rearrangement uses TRBV28 and TRBJ1-3; D is undetermined. Trimming took off 5 bases at V and 2 bases at J, with 19 bases between the two ends. There are 17 residues in the CDR3. Germline CDR1 is MDHEN and CDR2 is SYDVKM.

The V and J genes are TRBV5-6 and TRBJ1-2; the D is unclear. Germline values: CDR1 SGHDT, CDR2 YYEEEE. Trimming left V 6 bases short and J 4 bases short, with 13 bases between. The CDR3 runs to 13 residues. Written as DNA, the CDR3 is TGTGCCAGCACTGATCTAGAGGGCTATGGCTACACCTTC. It codes for CASTDLEGYGYTF. Variable domain in full (rest from reference TRBV5-6 and TRBJ1-2): DAGVTQSPTHLIKTRGQQVTLRCSPKSGHDTVSWYQQALGQGPQFIFQYYEEEERQRGNFPDRFSGHQFPNYSSELNVNALLLGDSALYLCASTDLEGYGYTFGSGTRLTVV.

V gene TRBV12-5 combines with J gene TRBJ1-5, with a possible D match to TRBD1 (5 bases). Trimming removed 4 bases from V and 2 bases from J, with 15 bases in between. The CDR3 has 16 residues. In germline, CDR1 is LGHNT, CDR2 FRNRAP. Here the CDR3 DNA reads TGTGCTAGTGGTTGGGGAGGGGAGAGGGGCAATCAGCCCCAGCATTTT. Its protein is CASGWGGERGNQPQHF.